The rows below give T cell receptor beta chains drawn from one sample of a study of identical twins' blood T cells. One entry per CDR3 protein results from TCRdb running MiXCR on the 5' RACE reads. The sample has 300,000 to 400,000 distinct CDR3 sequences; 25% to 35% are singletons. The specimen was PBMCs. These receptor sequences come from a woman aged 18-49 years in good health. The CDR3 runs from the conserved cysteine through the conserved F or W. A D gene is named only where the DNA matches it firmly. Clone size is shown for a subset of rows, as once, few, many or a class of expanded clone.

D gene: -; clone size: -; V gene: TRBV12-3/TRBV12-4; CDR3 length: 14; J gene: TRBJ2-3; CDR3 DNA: TGTGCCAGCAGTTTGATGGGCCTCACAGATACGCAGTATTTT; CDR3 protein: CASSLMGLTDTQYF
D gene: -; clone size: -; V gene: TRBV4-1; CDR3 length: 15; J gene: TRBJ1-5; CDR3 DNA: TGCGCCAGCAGCCAAGTTCAGGGAGGAGTCCAGCCCCAGCATTTT; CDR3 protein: CASSQVQGGVQPQHF
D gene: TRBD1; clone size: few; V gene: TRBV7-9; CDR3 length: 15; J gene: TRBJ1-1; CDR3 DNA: TGTGCCAGCAGCACCCCGCAGGGGGCGAACACTGAAGCTTTCTTT; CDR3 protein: CASSTPQGANTEAFF
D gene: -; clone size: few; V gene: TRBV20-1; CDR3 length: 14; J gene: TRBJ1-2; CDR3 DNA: TGCAGTGCTCCCTCCGGGCAGGCTAACTATGGCTACACCTTC; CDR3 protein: CSAPSGQANYGYTF
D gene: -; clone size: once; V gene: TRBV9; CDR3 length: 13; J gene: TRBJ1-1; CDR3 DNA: TGTGCCAGCGGCGTAATGTTGAACACTGAAGCTTTCTTT; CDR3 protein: CASGVMLNTEAFF
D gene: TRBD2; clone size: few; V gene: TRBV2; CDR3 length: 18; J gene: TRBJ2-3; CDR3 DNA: TGTGCCAGCGGACTAGCGGGAGGTAACCCTACGTCCACAGATACGCAGTATTTT; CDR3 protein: CASGLAGGNPTSTDTQYF
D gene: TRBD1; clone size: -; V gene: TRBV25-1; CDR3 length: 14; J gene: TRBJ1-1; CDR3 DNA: TGTACCAGCAGGAGACAGGGTAAGGACACTGAAGCTTTCTTT; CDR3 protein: CTSRRQGKDTEAFF
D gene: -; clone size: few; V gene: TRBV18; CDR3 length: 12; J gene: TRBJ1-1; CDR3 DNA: TGTGCCAGCTCACCACGAGTCTCTGAAGCTTTCTTT; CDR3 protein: CASSPRVSEAFF
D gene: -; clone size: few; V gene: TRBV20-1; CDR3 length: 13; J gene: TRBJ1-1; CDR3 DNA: TGCAGTGCTAGAGATCGGAAGAACACTGAAGCTTTCTTT; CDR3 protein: CSARDRKNTEAFF
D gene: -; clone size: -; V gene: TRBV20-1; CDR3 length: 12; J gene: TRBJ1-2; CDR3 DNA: TGCAGTGCTAGAATGCGGGGAGCTGGCTACACCTTC; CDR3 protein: CSARMRGAGYTF
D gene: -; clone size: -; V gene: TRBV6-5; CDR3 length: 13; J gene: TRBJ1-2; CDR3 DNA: TGTGCCAGCGGCCCGACAGCTAACTATGGCTACACCTTC; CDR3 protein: CASGPTANYGYTF
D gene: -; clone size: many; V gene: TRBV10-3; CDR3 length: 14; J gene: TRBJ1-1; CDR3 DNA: TGTGCCATCAGTGGCACGGGGGGAAACACTGAAGCTTTCTTT; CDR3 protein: CAISGTGGNTEAFF
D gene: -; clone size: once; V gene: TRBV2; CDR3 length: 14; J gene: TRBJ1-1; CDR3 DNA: TGCGCCAGCAGGGAAACCTTTGGGCCCTCACAAGCTTTCTTT; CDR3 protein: CASRETFGPSQAFF
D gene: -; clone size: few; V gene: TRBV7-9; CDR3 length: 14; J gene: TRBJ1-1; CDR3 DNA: TGTGCCAGCAGCTTAGCGAACGGGGTTTCTGAAGCTTTCTTT; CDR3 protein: CASSLANGVSEAFF
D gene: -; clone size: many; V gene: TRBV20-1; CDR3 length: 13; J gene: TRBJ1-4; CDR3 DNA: TGCAGTGCTGGGGGGACAACTAATGAAAAACTGTTTTTT; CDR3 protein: CSAGGTTNEKLFF
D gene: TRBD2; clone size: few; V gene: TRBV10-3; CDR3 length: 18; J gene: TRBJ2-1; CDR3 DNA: TGTGCCATCAGTTCGACTAGCGGGGGGCCGAGCTCCTACAATGAGCAGTTCTTC; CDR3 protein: CAISSTSGGPSSYNEQFF
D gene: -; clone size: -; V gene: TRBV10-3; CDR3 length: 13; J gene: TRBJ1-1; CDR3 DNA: TGTGCCATCAGTGACGTGGTCGGGACTGAAGCTTTCTTT; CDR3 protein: CAISDVVGTEAFF
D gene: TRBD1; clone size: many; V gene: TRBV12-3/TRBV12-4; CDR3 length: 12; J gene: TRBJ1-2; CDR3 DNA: TGTGCCAGCAGATTAGGGGGCTCTGGCTACACCTTC; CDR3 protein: CASRLGGSGYTF
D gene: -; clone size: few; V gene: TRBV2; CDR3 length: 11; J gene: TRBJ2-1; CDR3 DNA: TGTGCCAGCGTGAAGAACAATGAGCAGTTCTTC; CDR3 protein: CASVKNNEQFF
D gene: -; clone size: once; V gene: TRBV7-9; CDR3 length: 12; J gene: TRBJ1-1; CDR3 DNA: TGTGCCAGCAGCTACGGGAGGAGTGAGGCTTTCTTT; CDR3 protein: CASSYGRSEAFF
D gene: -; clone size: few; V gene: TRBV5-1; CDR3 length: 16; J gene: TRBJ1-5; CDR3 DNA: TGCGCCAGCAGCTTGCTCGGGACACCTCTCAATCAGCCCCAGCATTTT; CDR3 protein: CASSLLGTPLNQPQHF
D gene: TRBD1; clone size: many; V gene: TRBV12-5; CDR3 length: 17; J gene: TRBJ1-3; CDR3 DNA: TGTGCTAGTGGTTTGGTACGGGTGAGGGGGCCCGGAAACACCATATATTTT; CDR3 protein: CASGLVRVRGPGNTIYF
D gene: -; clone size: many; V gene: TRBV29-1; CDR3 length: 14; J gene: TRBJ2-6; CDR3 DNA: TGCAGCGTTGGATCCCCTCGTGGGGCCAACGTCCTGACTTTC; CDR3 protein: CSVGSPRGANVLTF
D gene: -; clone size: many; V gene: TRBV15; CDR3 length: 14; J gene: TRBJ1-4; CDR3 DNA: TGTGCCACCAGCAGAGGATCGACTAATGAAAAACTGTTTTTT; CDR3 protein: CATSRGSTNEKLFF
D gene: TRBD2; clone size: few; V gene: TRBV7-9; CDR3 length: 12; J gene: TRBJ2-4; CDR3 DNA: TGTACCAGCAGTCCTAACGGACTAGCATGCTACTTC; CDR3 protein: CTSSPNGLACYF
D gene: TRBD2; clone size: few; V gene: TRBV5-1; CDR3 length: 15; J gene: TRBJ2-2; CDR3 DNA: TGCGCCAGCAGCTTGGGGACTAGAGGGACCGGGGAGCTGTTTTTT; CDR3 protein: CASSLGTRGTGELFF
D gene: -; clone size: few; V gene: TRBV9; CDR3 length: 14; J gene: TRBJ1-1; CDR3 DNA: TGTGCCAGCAGCAGAGGGGGGTTTAACACTGAAGCTTTCTTT; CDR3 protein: CASSRGGFNTEAFF
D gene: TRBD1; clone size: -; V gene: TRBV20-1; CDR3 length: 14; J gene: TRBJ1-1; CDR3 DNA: TGCAGTGCTAGACGAGACAGGGGAATCCCTGAAGCTTTCTTT; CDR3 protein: CSARRDRGIPEAFF
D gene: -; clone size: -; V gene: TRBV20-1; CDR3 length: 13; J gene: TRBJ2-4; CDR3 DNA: TGCAGTGCAACCCGGGACTGGAAAAACATTCAGTACTTC; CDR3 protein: CSATRDWKNIQYF
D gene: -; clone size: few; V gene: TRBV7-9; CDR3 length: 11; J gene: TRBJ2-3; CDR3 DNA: TGTGCCAGCAGCCATCGGGATACGCAGTATTTT; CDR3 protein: CASSHRDTQYF
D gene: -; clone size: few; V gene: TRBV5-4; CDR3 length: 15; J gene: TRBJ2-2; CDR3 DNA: TGTGCCAGCAGCTTGGGGGTTCGGGACACCGGGGAGCTGTTTTTT; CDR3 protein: CASSLGVRDTGELFF
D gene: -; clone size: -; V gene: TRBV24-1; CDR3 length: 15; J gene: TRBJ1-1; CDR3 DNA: TGTGCCACCAGTGAACCCGACAGGATGAACACTGAAGCTCTCTTT; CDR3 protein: CATSEPDRMNTEALF
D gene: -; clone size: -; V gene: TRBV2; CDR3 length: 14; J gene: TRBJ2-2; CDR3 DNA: TGTGCCGTACCGGGACGGATAAACACCGGGGAGCTGTTTTTT; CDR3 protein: CAVPGRINTGELFF
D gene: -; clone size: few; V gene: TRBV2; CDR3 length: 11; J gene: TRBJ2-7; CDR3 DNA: TGTGCCATCAGGGGTTCCTACGAGCAGTACTTC; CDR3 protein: CAIRGSYEQYF
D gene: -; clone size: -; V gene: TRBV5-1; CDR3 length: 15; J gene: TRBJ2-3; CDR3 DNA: TGCGCCAGCAGCTTACGTCGTGGGGGCACAGATACGCAGTATTTT; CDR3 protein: CASSLRRGGTDTQYF
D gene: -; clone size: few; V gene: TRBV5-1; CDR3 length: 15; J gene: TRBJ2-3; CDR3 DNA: TGCGCCAGCAGCTTAGAAAGGCGTGACACAGATACGCAGTATTTT; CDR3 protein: CASSLERRDTDTQYF
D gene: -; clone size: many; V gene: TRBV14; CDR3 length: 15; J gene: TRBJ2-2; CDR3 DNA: TGTGCCAGCAGCCCGGACAGACGCATCACCGGGGAGCTGTTTTTT; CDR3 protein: CASSPDRRITGELFF
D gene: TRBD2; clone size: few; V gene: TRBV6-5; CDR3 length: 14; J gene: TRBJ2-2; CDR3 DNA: TGTGCCAGCAGGCTGACGGGAGGGTCCGGGGAGCTGTTTTTT; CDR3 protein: CASRLTGGSGELFF
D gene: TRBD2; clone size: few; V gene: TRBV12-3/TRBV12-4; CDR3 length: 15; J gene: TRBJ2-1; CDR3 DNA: TGTGCCAGCAGTTCCGTAGCGGGGGTGGGGAATGAGCAGTTCTTC; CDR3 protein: CASSSVAGVGNEQFF
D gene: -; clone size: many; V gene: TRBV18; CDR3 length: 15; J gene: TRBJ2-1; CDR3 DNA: TGTGCCAGCTCCTCCCAGGAAGGGGCAGGCAATGAGCAGTTCTTC; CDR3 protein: CASSSQEGAGNEQFF
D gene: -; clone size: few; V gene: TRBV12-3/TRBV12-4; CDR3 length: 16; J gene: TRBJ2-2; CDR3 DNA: TGTGCCAGCAGTTTCTTGCTGGACACGAACACCGGGGAGCTGTTTTTT; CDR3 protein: CASSFLLDTNTGELFF
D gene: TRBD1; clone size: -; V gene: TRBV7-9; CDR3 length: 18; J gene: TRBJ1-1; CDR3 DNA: TGTGCCAGCAGCGTATATGGGTCAGGGGGATGGTTCGACACTGAAGCTTTCTTT; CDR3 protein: CASSVYGSGGWFDTEAFF
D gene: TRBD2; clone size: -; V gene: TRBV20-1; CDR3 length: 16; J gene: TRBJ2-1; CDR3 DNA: TGCAGTGCTAGAGGACTTGGCGGGAGGGCCAGGCGTGAGCAGTTCTTC; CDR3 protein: CSARGLGGRARREQFF
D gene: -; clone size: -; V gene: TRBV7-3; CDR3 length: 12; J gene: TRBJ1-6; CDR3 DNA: TGTGCCAGCAGTACAGTGGATTCACCCCTCCACTTT; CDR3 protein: CASSTVDSPLHF
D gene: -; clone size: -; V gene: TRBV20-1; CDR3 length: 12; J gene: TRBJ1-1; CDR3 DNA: TGCAGTGCGGGACGGGGGGGGGACGTAGCTTTCTTT; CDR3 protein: CSAGRGGDVAFF
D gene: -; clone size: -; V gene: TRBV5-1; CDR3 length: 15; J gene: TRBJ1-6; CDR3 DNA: TGCGCCAGCAGCTTGTCGGGGACCAATAATTCACCCCTCCACTTT; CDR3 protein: CASSLSGTNNSPLHF
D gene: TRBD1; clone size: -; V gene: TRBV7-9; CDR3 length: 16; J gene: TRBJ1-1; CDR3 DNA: TGTGCCAGCAGCGTCAGACAGGGCATTCAGAACACTGAAGCTTTCTTT; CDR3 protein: CASSVRQGIQNTEAFF
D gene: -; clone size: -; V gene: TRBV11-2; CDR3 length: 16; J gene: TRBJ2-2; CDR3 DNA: TGTGCCAGCAGCCGAGTGAGGGGGAAGAACACCGGGGAGCTGTTTTTT; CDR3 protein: CASSRVRGKNTGELFF
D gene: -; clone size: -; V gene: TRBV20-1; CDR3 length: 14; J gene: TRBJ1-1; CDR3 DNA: TGCAGTGCTAGAAAGGTGGGGGATAACACTGAAGCTTTCTTT; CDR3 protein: CSARKVGDNTEAFF
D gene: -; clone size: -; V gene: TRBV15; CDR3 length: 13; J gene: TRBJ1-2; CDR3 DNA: TGTGCCACCAGCAGAGATAATGGGTTGGGCTACACCTTC; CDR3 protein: CATSRDNGLGYTF
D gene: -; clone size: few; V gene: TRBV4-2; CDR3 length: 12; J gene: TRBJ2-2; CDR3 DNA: TGTGCCAGCAGGGGTGGTACCGGGGAGCTGTTTTTT; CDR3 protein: CASRGGTGELFF
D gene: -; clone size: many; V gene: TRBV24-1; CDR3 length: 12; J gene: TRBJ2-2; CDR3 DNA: TGTGCCACCAGTGATTCTACCGGGGAGCTGTTTTTT; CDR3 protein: CATSDSTGELFF
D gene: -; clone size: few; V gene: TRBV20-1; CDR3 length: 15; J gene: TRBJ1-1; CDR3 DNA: TGCAGTGCTAGACGGGCAGACCAGATGAACACTGAAGCTTTCTTT; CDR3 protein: CSARRADQMNTEAFF
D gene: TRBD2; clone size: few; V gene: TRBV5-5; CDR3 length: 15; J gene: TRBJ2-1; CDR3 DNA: TGTGCCAGCAGCTTGACGGGACTAGGGTACAATGAGCAGTTCTTC; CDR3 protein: CASSLTGLGYNEQFF
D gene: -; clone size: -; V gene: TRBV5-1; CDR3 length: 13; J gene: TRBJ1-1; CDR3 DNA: TGCGCCAGCAGAAAGGTCGGACGCACTGAAGCTTTCTTT; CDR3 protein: CASRKVGRTEAFF
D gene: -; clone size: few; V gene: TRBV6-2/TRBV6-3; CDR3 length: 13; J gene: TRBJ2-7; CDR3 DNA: TGTGCCAGCAGTTACCGCGGGAACTACGAGCAGTACTTC; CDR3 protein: CASSYRGNYEQYF
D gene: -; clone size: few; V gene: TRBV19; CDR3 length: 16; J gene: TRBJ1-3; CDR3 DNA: TGTGCCAGTAGTTTCCGCGACGGGAGCTCTGGAAACACCATATATTTT; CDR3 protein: CASSFRDGSSGNTIYF
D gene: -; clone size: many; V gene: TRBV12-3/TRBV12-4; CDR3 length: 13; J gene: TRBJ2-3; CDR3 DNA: TGTGCCAGCAGTTTAGCCCCGAGGGATACGCAGTATTTT; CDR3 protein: CASSLAPRDTQYF